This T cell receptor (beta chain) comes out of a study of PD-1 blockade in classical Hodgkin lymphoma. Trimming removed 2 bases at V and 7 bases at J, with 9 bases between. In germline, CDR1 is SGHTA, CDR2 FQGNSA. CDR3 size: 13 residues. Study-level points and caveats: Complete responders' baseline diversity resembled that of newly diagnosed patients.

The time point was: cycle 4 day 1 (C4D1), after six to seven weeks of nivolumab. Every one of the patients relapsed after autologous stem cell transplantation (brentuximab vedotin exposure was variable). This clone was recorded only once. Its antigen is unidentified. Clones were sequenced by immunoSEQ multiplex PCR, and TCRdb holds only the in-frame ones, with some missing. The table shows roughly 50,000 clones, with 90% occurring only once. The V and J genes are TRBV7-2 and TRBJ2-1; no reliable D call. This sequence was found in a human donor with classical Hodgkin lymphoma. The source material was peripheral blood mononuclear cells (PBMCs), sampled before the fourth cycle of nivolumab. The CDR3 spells CASSLIGYNEQFF. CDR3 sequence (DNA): TGTGCCAGCAGCTTAATCGGGTATAATGAGCAGTTCTTC.